This note documents a single T cell receptor beta chain sequence. Germline-derived CDR1 and CDR2 are SGHDT and YYEEEE. V dropped 0 bases and J dropped 0 bases, with 12 bases sitting between them. The CDR3 covers 16 residues. This entry is derived from a study of blood T cell repertoires in COVID-19. Across the study: Nucleic acid was either cDNA or gDNA, and it came from T cells, B-cell-depleted T cells, or PBMCs.

Assay used: immunoSEQ multiplex PCR; TCRdb lists only in-frame clones, some missing. The sample comprises more than 300,000 clones, more than 90% of which are singletons, and almost 4% rests with the top ten. The chain employs TRBV5-6 and TRBJ1-1; a weak D match, TRBD1 (6 bases). The source of this sequence is a woman aged 30 to 39 who had been exposed to COVID-19. Sequencing input: PBMCs or T cells enriched from blood (not recorded which). Here the CDR3 DNA reads TGTGCCAGCAGCTTGGACAGGGCTTTGGTGAACACTGAAGCTTTCTTT. Translating it yields CASSLDRALVNTEAFF.